A selection of T cell receptor beta chains follows, all from one sample in a study of control samples from healthy donors and cancer patients. The data were produced by immunoSEQ multiplex PCR, yet TCRdb's version contains in-frame clones alone and is incomplete. Among some 95,000 clones, roughly 88% were seen once, and the ten largest hold about 14%. The sequencing sample was made of blood. These receptors all stem from a man younger than 40 in good health. CDR3s include the opening cysteine and the closing phenylalanine or tryptophan. The order of the fields is V gene, D gene, J gene, CDR3 length, CDR3 DNA, CDR3 protein. A D gene is named only where the DNA matches it firmly.

v_call: TRBV3-1/TRBV3-2
d_call: NA
j_call: TRBJ2-5
cdr3_length: 13
cdr3_nt: TGTGCCAGCAGCCAAGTTCAGCGAGAGACCCAGTACTTC
cdr3_aa: CASSQVQRETQYF

v_call: TRBV4-1
d_call: NA
j_call: TRBJ2-5
cdr3_length: 16
cdr3_nt: TGCGCCAGCAGCCAAGTTTGGGGGCGCTCGGATGAGACCCAGTACTTC
cdr3_aa: CASSQVWGRSDETQYF

v_call: TRBV6-5
d_call: NA
j_call: TRBJ2-3
cdr3_length: 13
cdr3_nt: TGTGCCAGCATACCAAGGATCGCAGATACGCAGTATTTT
cdr3_aa: CASIPRIADTQYF

v_call: TRBV7-2
d_call: NA
j_call: TRBJ2-3
cdr3_length: 15
cdr3_nt: TGTGCCAGCAGCTTAGACTCCCCGGTATCAGATACGCAGTATTTT
cdr3_aa: CASSLDSPVSDTQYF

v_call: TRBV19
d_call: NA
j_call: TRBJ2-7
cdr3_length: 13
cdr3_nt: TGTGCCAGTAGCCCCGGCAGCTCCTACGAGCAGTACTTC
cdr3_aa: CASSPGSSYEQYF

v_call: TRBV6-1
d_call: NA
j_call: TRBJ2-7
cdr3_length: 11
cdr3_nt: TGTGCCAGCAGTGAAGCTTACGAGCAGTACTTC
cdr3_aa: CASSEAYEQYF

v_call: TRBV9
d_call: NA
j_call: TRBJ1-2
cdr3_length: 13
cdr3_nt: TGTGCCAGCAGCGTCCGGGTTGACTATGGCTACACCTTC
cdr3_aa: CASSVRVDYGYTF

v_call: TRBV29-1
d_call: NA
j_call: TRBJ2-2
cdr3_length: 13
cdr3_nt: TGCAGCGTGGGCGGCCGTGTTACCGGGGAGCTGTTTTTT
cdr3_aa: CSVGGRVTGELFF

v_call: TRBV29-1
d_call: TRBD1
j_call: TRBJ1-4
cdr3_length: 14
cdr3_nt: TGCAGCGTTGACCCCGGACAGGGGGCCGTAAAACTGTTTTTT
cdr3_aa: CSVDPGQGAVKLFF

v_call: TRBV7-2
d_call: NA
j_call: TRBJ2-5
cdr3_length: 15
cdr3_nt: TGTGCCAGCAGCTTAGGGACAGCCTCCCAAGAGACCCAGTACTTC
cdr3_aa: CASSLGTASQETQYF

v_call: TRBV6-2/TRBV6-3
d_call: NA
j_call: TRBJ1-4
cdr3_length: 12
cdr3_nt: TGTGCCAGCAGTTACTCGGATGAAAAACTGTTTTTT
cdr3_aa: CASSYSDEKLFF

v_call: TRBV7-9
d_call: NA
j_call: TRBJ1-4
cdr3_length: 17
cdr3_nt: TGTGCCAGCAGCTCTGGGACGTCGTCCAGGGTGGGAGAAAAACTGTTTTTT
cdr3_aa: CASSSGTSSRVGEKLFF

v_call: TRBV19
d_call: TRBD1
j_call: TRBJ1-1
cdr3_length: 17
cdr3_nt: TGTGCCAGTAGCCGAATCCAGGGGGTTCGTGTGAACACTGAAGCTTTCTTT
cdr3_aa: CASSRIQGVRVNTEAFF

v_call: TRBV27
d_call: NA
j_call: TRBJ1-6
cdr3_length: 12
cdr3_nt: TGTGCCAGCAGTTCCCAGGGGCTACCCCTCCACTTT
cdr3_aa: CASSSQGLPLHF